One sample yielded the 28 T cell receptor beta chains listed below, sequenced in a study of T cells in Graves' hyperthyroidism and ophthalmopathy (dated by TCRdb to the late 2010s). Libraries came from multiplex PCR. The instrument was an Illumina HiSeq 2000. TCR beta CDR3 regions were amplified from RNA transcripts. The first round of RT-PCR for the TCR CDR3 was performed with the HTBI primer set and the Qiagen OneStep RT-PCR kit. Using fastp trimming at Q25 and MiXCR clonotype assembly, TCRdb reanalyzed the public sequencing data and kept in-frame beta chains. All rows with the same CDR3 protein become a single entry with the most common DNA and genes. The sample table records around 690,000 distinct CDR3 sequences; 15% to 20% of these occur just once. The ten largest clones add up to roughly 16% of the sample. Source material: blood. These receptors originate from a man aged 50-59 years with Graves' hyperthyroidism.

With respect to this clonotype: A much bigger clone sits one base away, suggesting this may be a read error. The CDR3 ends on some other residue instead of the conserved phenylalanine or tryptophan, so this is likely a read error. The chain carries TRBV2 and TRBJ2-7, with 11 bases fitting TRBD2. The CDR3 contains 15 residues. Trimming took 4 bases from V and 0 from J; bases not matched to a gene: 2. CDR1 and CDR2 from the germline V gene are SNHLY and FYNNEI. CDR3 amino acids: CASSVTSGSSYEQYS. As DNA, the CDR3 is TGTGCCAGCAGTGTCACTAGCGGGAGCTCCTACGAGCAGTACTCC.

As to this clonotype: This probably arose from a read error, given a far larger clone one base away. The DNA of the CDR3 is TGTGACAGCAGTCAAGCAGATACGCAGTATTTT. It codes for CDSSQADTQYF. The rearrangement links TRBV2 to TRBJ2-3; D is unclear. The germline V gene has CDR1 SNHLY and CDR2 FYNNEI. The CDR3 is 11 amino acids.

V usage is TRBV7-3 and J usage is TRBJ2-5, with unresolved D. The length of the CDR3 is 13 residues. V was trimmed by 1 base and J by 5 bases, leaving 8 bases between them. The germline V gene has CDR1 SGHTA and CDR2 FQGTGA. This chain's CDR3 is CASSLSVGETQYF. The CDR3 coding sequence is TGTGCCAGCAGCTTAAGCGTGGGGGAGACCCAGTACTTC.

The rearrangement links TRBV20-1 to TRBJ2-7; D is unresolved. The germline CDR1 and CDR2 sequences are DFQATT and SNEGSKA (reference sequence). This CDR3 contains 14 residues. Between the trimmed V and J ends, which lost 3 bases and 1 base, there was a span of 13 bases. CDR3 protein: CSARQVGQSYEQYF. CDR3 in DNA: TGCAGTGCTAGGCAAGTTGGCCAGTCCTACGAGCAGTACTTC.

There are many counts of this clonotype. The chain links TRBV24-1 to TRBJ2-5; the match to TRBD1 covers 8 bases. The V gene end was trimmed by 3 bases and the J gene end by 5 bases; junction bases not matched to a gene: 4. The CDR3 contains 14 residues. The germline gives CDR1 KGHDR, CDR2 SFDVKD. CDR3 protein: CATSDRTGMETQYF. CDR3 sequence (DNA): TGTGCCACCAGTGATCGGACAGGGATGGAGACCCAGTACTTC.

The V call is TRBV7-2, the J call TRBJ1-4; 10 bases map to TRBD1. The J segment lost 7 bases and the V segment lost 5 bases, leaving 7 bases of the junction unmatched. Per the germline V gene, CDR1 is SGHTA and CDR2 is FQGNSA. This CDR3 has 15 residues. DNA for the CDR3: TGTGCCAGCAGCCCACAGGGGACAGGGGTTGAAAAACTGTTTTTT. Translation: CASSPQGTGVEKLFF.

Ten or more counts support this clonotype. The chain uses TRBV2 and TRBJ2-5; D is unresolved. The CDR3 runs to 14 residues. Trimming cost V 7 bases and J 3 bases, with 15 bases left between them. The germline V gene has CDR1 SNHLY and CDR2 FYNNEI. The DNA for the CDR3 is TGTGCCAGCAATAATTGGGCTACAGAAGAGACCCAGTACTTC. Amino acid sequence: CASNNWATEETQYF.

This clonotype has a handful of counts. The CDR3 DNA follows: TGTGCCAGCAGTGAAGGGGCAGGGTTGAACGAGCAGTACTTC. Amino acids: CASSEGAGLNEQYF. The V and J genes are TRBV6-1 and TRBJ2-7, with D possibly TRBD1 on 5 matching bases. V lost 1 base and J 5 bases, leaving 12 bases between the germline ends. CDR3 size: 14 residues. Germline lookup yields CDR1 MNHNS and CDR2 SASEGT.

To note about this clonotype: A much larger clone differs from this one at a single base, so this may be a read error. This chain joins TRBV5-1 and TRBJ2-7; D is possibly TRBD1 or TRBD2 (5 bases each). CDR3 size: 14 residues. CDR1 and CDR2 from the germline V gene are SGHRS and YFSETQ. The CDR3, as DNA: TGCGCCCGCAGCTTGGAAGGGACGACCTACGAGCAGTACTTC. Translating it yields CARSLEGTTYEQYF.

This chain uses TRBV19 with TRBJ2-5, with D possibly matching TRBD2 (5 bases). From germline, CDR1 is LNHDA and CDR2 SQIVND (reference sequence). The CDR3 loop spans 14 amino acids. The V end was cut by 10 bases, the J end by 0 bases, with 15 bases between. The CDR3 bases are TGTGCCACTCCGAGTGGAGGCCACCAAGAGACCCAGTACTTC. Its translation: CATPSGGHQETQYF.

J is TRBJ2-7 and V is TRBV7-9; D is perhaps TRBD1 or TRBD2 (5 bases each). The V gene's germline CDR1 is SEHNR and CDR2 FQNEAQ (reference sequence). Trimming stripped 5 bases from V and 0 bases from J, with 14 bases between. The CDR3 runs to 15 residues. This CDR3 is CASSHHWDVSYEQYF. In DNA, the CDR3 is TGTGCCAGCAGCCACCACTGGGACGTCTCCTACGAGCAGTACTTC.

This clonotype has a count of ten or more. The gene calls are TRBV6-1 and TRBJ2-7, with D possibly matching TRBD1 (6 bases). With 6 bases removed from V and 5 bases from J, the gap between germline ends came to 11 bases. The CDR3 contains 12 residues. Germline CDR1 MNHNS, CDR2 SASEGT. CDR3 nucleotides: TGTGCCAGCAGGGCACAGGGTGACGAGCAGTACTTC. Amino acid sequence: CASRAQGDEQYF.

As regards this clonotype: A much larger clone lies a single base off, so this may be a read error. The chain joins TRBV12-3 or TRBV12-4 to TRBJ2-7; 8 bases map to TRBD1. Germline trimming cut 10 bases from V and 4 bases from J; bases unmatched to any gene: 6. The CDR3 runs 12 residues. The CDR3 bases are TGTGCCAACAGGTGGACAGGGTACGAGCAGTACTTC. Protein sequence: CANRWTGYEQYF.

The CDR3 region has the DNA TGCAGTGCTAGAGAAAGGACCTCTGACACTGAAGCTTTCTTT. Amino acids: CSARERTSDTEAFF. The J gene is TRBJ1-1, the V gene TRBV20-1; no clear D gene. CDR1 and CDR2 (germline): DFQATT, SNEGSKA (reference sequence). The CDR3 is made up of 14 amino acids. V was clipped by 0 bases and J by 3 bases, with 11 bases between them.

The chain links TRBV7-9 to TRBJ2-1, with TRBD2 identical over 9 bases. CDR1 and CDR2 (germline): SEHNR, FQNEAQ (reference sequence). This CDR3 is built from 15 residues. V was pared by 9 bases and J by 6 bases, with 12 bases of the junction left unmatched. DNA for the CDR3: TGTGCCAGGGAGGAGCGGGAGGCCCCTGTCAATGAGCAGTTCTTC. Protein sequence: CAREEREAPVNEQFF. Full variable domain (rest looked up from reference TRBV7-9 and TRBJ2-1): DTGVSQNPRHKITKRGQNVTFRCDPISEHNRLYWYRQTLGQGPEFLTYFQNEAQLEKSRLLSDRFSAERPKGSFSTLEIQRTEQGDSAMYLCAREEREAPVNEQFFGPGTRLTVL.

This clonotype was seen at least ten times. The chain couples TRBV6-1 to TRBJ2-1; 7 bases are shared with TRBD1. This CDR3 has 12 residues. V lost 5 bases and J lost 8; bases outside the gene matches: 3. Germline loops: CDR1 MNHNS, CDR2 SASEGT. For the CDR3, the DNA is TGTGCCAGCAGTCATGACAGGGATGAGCAGTTCTTC. Translating gives CASSHDRDEQFF.

This clonotype showed up just a few times. V gene TRBV7-8 combines with J gene TRBJ2-7, with 15 bases lining up with TRBD2. The germline gives CDR1 SGHVS, CDR2 FQNEAQ. Trimming cost V 3 bases and J 6 bases; bases outside gene matches: 9. The CDR3 totals 17 residues. The CDR3: CASSFTGTSGRTGEQYF. As DNA, the CDR3 is TGTGCCAGCAGCTTTACCGGGACTAGCGGGAGGACAGGCGAGCAGTACTTC.

This clonotype was observed a handful of times. This rearrangement joins TRBV11-2 to TRBJ2-1, with 10 bases fitting TRBD2. Trimming at V came to 3 bases and at J to 12 bases, leaving 14 bases not matched to a gene. The CDR3 has 16 residues. Germline values: CDR1 SGHAT, CDR2 FQNNGV. Here the CDR3 reads CASSFLLAGKPDGQFF. In DNA form, the CDR3 reads TGTGCCAGCAGCTTTCTACTAGCGGGAAAGCCGGATGGGCAGTTCTTC.

This clonotype appeared many times. V and J are TRBV19 and TRBJ1-5; TRBD1 matches 12 bases. Per germline, CDR1 LNHDA and CDR2 SQIVND (reference sequence). The CDR3 is 16 amino acids. Trimming at V came to 5 bases and at J to 6 bases, leaving 8 bases not matched to a gene. CDR3 protein: CASSLGTGGVSQPQHF. In DNA, the CDR3 is TGTGCCAGTAGTCTCGGGACAGGGGGCGTTAGTCAGCCCCAGCATTTT.

The table lists this clonotype with many counts. The chain employs TRBV18 and TRBJ2-5, with D uncertain. The V gene's germline CDR1 is KGHSH and CDR2 LQKENI. Trimming took off 8 bases at V and 2 bases at J, with 15 bases between the two ends. CDR3 length: 14 residues. The CDR3 sequence: CASSPLEYQETQYF. For the CDR3, the DNA is TGTGCCAGCAGTCCTCTAGAGTATCAAGAGACCCAGTACTTC.

This clonotype was detected ten times or more. The chain has TRBV11-1 and TRBJ2-7; 11 bases fit TRBD2. This CDR3 has 15 residues. Unmatched junction bases numbered 3, after V lost 2 bases and J lost 3 bases. CDR1 is SGHAT, CDR2 FQDESV, per germline (reference sequence). CDR3 region: CASSLKGTSGYEQYF. DNA for the CDR3: TGTGCCAGCAGCTTAAAAGGGACTAGCGGCTACGAGCAGTACTTC. The variable domain in full, completed from reference TRBV11-1 and TRBJ2-7, reads EAEVAQSPRYKITEKSQAVAFWCDPISGHATLYWYRQILGQGPELLVQFQDESVVDDSQLPKDRFSAERLKGVDSTLKIQPAELGDSAMYLCASSLKGTSGYEQYFGPGTRLTVT.

This chain connects TRBV29-1 to TRBJ1-2, with D maybe TRBD1 (6 bases). Germline CDR1 reads SQVTM; CDR2 reads ANQGSEA. CDR3 length equals 15 residues. Trimming stripped 2 bases from V and 4 bases from J, with 17 bases between. The CDR3 loop is CSVEKANQGIYGYTF. Written as DNA, the CDR3 is TGCAGCGTTGAAAAGGCGAATCAGGGGATCTATGGCTACACCTTC.

This clonotype was counted many times. The chain is built from TRBV10-3 and TRBJ1-4; D is perhaps TRBD1 (6 bases). V was clipped by 6 bases and J by 0 bases, with 11 bases between them. CDR3 length equals 15 residues. Germline lookup yields CDR1 ENHRY and CDR2 SYGVKD. CDR3 protein: CAISQDSSTNEKLFF. The CDR3 coding sequence is TGTGCCATCAGCCAGGACAGTTCAACTAATGAAAAACTGTTTTTT.

This clonotype has ten or more counts. This chain joins TRBV11-2 and TRBJ2-7; D may be TRBD2 (6 bases). Germline V CDR1 and CDR2: SGHAT, FQNNGV. This CDR3 comprises 15 residues. The V end lost 0 bases, the J end lost 3 bases, and 12 bases lay between the germline ends. The CDR3 DNA follows: TGTGCCAGCAGCTTAGAAGGACGGGAGAGCTACGAGCAGTACTTC. It specifies CASSLEGRESYEQYF. Looking up the rest from reference TRBV11-2 and TRBJ2-7 gives the full variable domain: EAGVAQSPRYKIIEKRQSVAFWCNPISGHATLYWYQQILGQGPKLLIQFQNNGVVDDSQLPKDRFSAERLKGVDSTLKIQPAKLEDSAVYLCASSLEGRESYEQYFGPGTRLTVT.

This clonotype was detected many times. The V and J genes are TRBV20-1 and TRBJ1-6; D is undetermined. This CDR3 region has 15 residues. Trimming removed 0 bases from V and 7 bases from J, with 13 bases in between. Germline lookup yields CDR1 DFQATT and CDR2 SNEGSKA (reference sequence). The CDR3 DNA follows: TGCAGTGCTAGAGATCCGTTCAGGAGCAATTCACCCCTCCACTTT. It specifies CSARDPFRSNSPLHF.

This clonotype was seen just once. The rearrangement uses TRBV20-1 and TRBJ2-5, with D perhaps TRBD2 (5 bases). Looked up from germline, CDR1 is DFQATT and CDR2 is SNEGSKA (reference sequence). The CDR3 is 10 amino acids. V shed 5 bases and J shed 4 bases, with 5 bases lying between them. Here the CDR3 reads CSAAGETQYF. In nucleotides, the CDR3 is TGCAGTGCTGCGGGAGAGACCCAGTACTTC.

This clonotype was recorded a few times. The gene calls are TRBV28 and TRBJ1-3; D might be TRBD1 (5 bases). Germline V CDR1 and CDR2: MDHEN, SYDVKM. Trimming shortened V by 5 bases and J by 5 bases, and 13 bases separated the two germline ends. The CDR3 runs to 14 residues. CDR3 DNA sequence: TGTGCCAGCAGTCGCCAGGGTGTGCGAAACACCATATATTTT. This codes for CASSRQGVRNTIYF. The variable domain in full, completed from reference TRBV28 and TRBJ1-3, reads DVKVTQSSRYLVKRTGEKVFLECVQDMDHENMFWYRQDPGLGLRLIYFSYDVKMKEKGDIPEGYSVSREKKERFSLILESASTNQTSMYLCASSRQGVRNTIYFGEGSWLTVV.

This clonotype was detected ten times or more. This chain links TRBV2 with TRBJ2-1; 9 bases map to TRBD2. The V gene end was trimmed by 0 bases and the J gene end by 4 bases; junction bases not matched to a gene: 4. This CDR3 is 16 amino acids long. Germline values: CDR1 SNHLY, CDR2 FYNNEI. The CDR3 protein is CASSEAAGGPYNEQFF. The CDR3, as DNA: TGTGCCAGCAGTGAAGCGGCGGGAGGGCCATACAATGAGCAGTTCTTC.